These T cell receptor beta chains were read from a single sample in a study of metastatic and nonmetastatic thyroid tumors. With MiXCR, TCRdb reprocessed the PCR reads. The repertoire has roughly 61,000 clones, 4% to 5% of them found once; the top ten carry 20% to 25%. The sequenced material came from blood. Receptors originate from a female donor with papillary thyroid cancer or a benign thyroid nodule (not recorded which). Some clones in this sample may be carry-over from other donors' samples. The CDR3 runs from the conserved cysteine through the conserved F or W. Fields, in order: D gene, J gene, V gene, clone size, CDR3 DNA, CDR3 protein. D genes are given only for firm matches. Only some rows state a clone size, as once, few, many or a class for expanded clones.

-,TRBJ1-6,TRBV6-5,many,TGTGCCAGCAGTTACTCGGGCAGGCCTACTTCACCCCTCCACTTT,CASSYSGRPTSPLHF
TRBD2,TRBJ2-1,TRBV19,few,TGTGCCAGTAGAGCGGGAGGGCCTTCGGGCAATGAGCAGTTCTTC,CASRAGGPSGNEQFF
-,TRBJ1-2,TRBV5-6,many,TGTGCCAGCAGCTTAGGAAGGGTTTTGAGGGGCTACACCTTC,CASSLGRVLRGYTF
TRBD2,TRBJ2-7,TRBV12-3/TRBV12-4,many,TGTGCCAGCAGTTCGTGGACTAGCGGGAGGCGGGAGCAGTACTTC,CASSSWTSGRREQYF
TRBD1,TRBJ1-4,TRBV3-1,many,TGTGCCAGCAGCCGGACCAGGGGGCGCGTTGAAAAACTGTTTTTT,CASSRTRGRVEKLFF
-,TRBJ2-7,TRBV2,-,TGTGCCGGTCTTCTTATAGCGGCCTCCTACGAGCAGTGCTTC,CAGLLIAASYEQCF
-,TRBJ1-1,TRBV6-1,many,TGTGCCAGCAGTCAACAAGGGAACACTGAAGCTTTCTTT,CASSQQGNTEAFF
-,TRBJ1-2,TRBV24-1,-,TGTGCCACCAGGGGTCCTACAGGTAGTGGCTACACCTTC,CATRGPTGSGYTF
-,TRBJ1-3,TRBV2,many,TGTGCCAGCAGTGGCCTTAGACAGTACTCTGGAAACACCATATATTTT,CASSGLRQYSGNTIYF
TRBD1,TRBJ2-5,TRBV20-1,many,TGCAGTGCTGCCCGGGACAGCCAAGAGACCCAGTACTTC,CSAARDSQETQYF
-,TRBJ1-4,TRBV28,many,TGTGCCAGCAGTTTACGGCAGGGCAGGGAAAAACTGTTTTTT,CASSLRQGREKLFF
TRBD2,TRBJ2-7,TRBV5-1,many,TGCGCCAGCACCCCTTCTAGCGGGACCTACGAGCAGTACTTC,CASTPSSGTYEQYF
TRBD2,TRBJ2-3,TRBV9,many,TGTGCCAGCAGCGTAGGAGGGACTAGCGGGAGAGGTACAGATACGCAGTATTTT,CASSVGGTSGRGTDTQYF
TRBD2,TRBJ2-5,TRBV5-4,-,TGTGCCAGCAGCGAGTCCCCTAGCGGGGAGACCCAGTACTTC,CASSESPSGETQYF
TRBD1,TRBJ1-4,TRBV5-5,many,TGTGCCAGCAGCCTCCTAGACAGGGCACTGAGTGGAAAACTGTTTTTT,CASSLLDRALSGKLFF
TRBD1,TRBJ1-1,TRBV5-1,many,TGCGCCAGCAGGCCGGGACAGGGGGCGGGTGAAGCTTTCTTT,CASRPGQGAGEAFF
-,TRBJ1-2,TRBV20-1,many,TGCAGTGCTAGAAACTTTATGAGGACAGCGACTAACTATGGCTACACCTTC,CSARNFMRTATNYGYTF
-,TRBJ2-1,TRBV5-1,many,TGCGCCAGCAGCCTTGGGGACGCAAGGTTGAATGAGCAGTTCTTC,CASSLGDARLNEQFF
TRBD1,TRBJ1-1,TRBV14,few,TGTGCCTGCAGCCAGGATCACTGGACAGGGAGGACTGAAGCTTTCTTT,CACSQDHWTGRTEAFF
-,TRBJ1-3,TRBV11-1,many,TGTGCCAGCAGCTCCAGGGGAGCTGGAAACACCATATATTTT,CASSSRGAGNTIYF
-,TRBJ1-3,TRBV6-1,-,TGTGCCAGCAGTGAACAGGGGACATCCGGAAACACCATATATTTT,CASSEQGTSGNTIYF
TRBD1,TRBJ1-2,TRBV4-1,many,TGCGCCAGCAGCCAAGTTAAGGGGGCGGATGGCTACACCTTC,CASSQVKGADGYTF
-,TRBJ2-1,TRBV11-2,few,TGTGCCAGCAGTCAAAAAAGGGTGGGGGTGGCTGGTAATGAGCAGTTCTTC,CASSQKRVGVAGNEQFF
TRBD2,TRBJ2-1,TRBV9,many,TGTGCCAGCAGTAAGGGACTAGCGGGAGCAAATGAGCAGTTCTTC,CASSKGLAGANEQFF
TRBD1,TRBJ1-1,TRBV20-1,many,TGCAGTGCTAGAGGGGGGACAGCCAACACTGAAGCTTTCTTT,CSARGGTANTEAFF
TRBD2,TRBJ2-7,TRBV11-2,many,TGTGCCAGCAGCTTCCGACTAGCGGGGGCCTACGAGCAGTACTTC,CASSFRLAGAYEQYF
TRBD1,TRBJ2-1,TRBV12-3/TRBV12-4,many,TGTGCCAGCAGTCCCAGACAGGGCCAAGGGTCCAATGAGCAGTTCTTC,CASSPRQGQGSNEQFF
-,TRBJ1-5,TRBV20-1,many,TGCAGTGCTAGTCGAGGAACAGACAATCAGCCCCAGCATTTT,CSASRGTDNQPQHF
TRBD2,TRBJ2-1,TRBV5-1,-,TGCGCCAGTAGCTTGCGACTAGCGGGATGGGGGAATGAGCAGTTCTTC,CASSLRLAGWGNEQFF
-,TRBJ1-2,TRBV6-1,many,TGTGCCAGCAGTTCCTTCGGGGGAGGCTATGGCTACACCTTC,CASSSFGGGYGYTF
TRBD2,TRBJ2-7,TRBV7-2,-,TGTGCCAGCAGCCCGGTTAGCGGGGCTACCGCCCACGAGCAGTACTTC,CASSPVSGATAHEQYF
TRBD1,TRBJ1-4,TRBV4-2,many,TGTGCCAGCAGCCCCGGGACAGGTCTTAATGAAAAACTGTTTTTT,CASSPGTGLNEKLFF
TRBD2,TRBJ2-1,TRBV24-1,many,TGTGCCACCAGTGATAATAGCGGGAGGGACGACAGTGAGCAGTTCTTC,CATSDNSGRDDSEQFF
-,TRBJ1-3,TRBV18,many,TGTGCCAGCTCAGGGGGCAGGCTCTCTGGAAACACCATATATTTT,CASSGGRLSGNTIYF
TRBD1,TRBJ1-2,TRBV7-9,many,TGTGCCAGCAGCCCGACAGGGGGCGCCGACTATGGCTACACCTTC,CASSPTGGADYGYTF
-,TRBJ1-3,TRBV2,many,TGTGCCAGCACTCTGACCAGCTCTGGAAACACCATATATTTT,CASTLTSSGNTIYF
-,TRBJ1-2,TRBV28,many,TGTGCCAGCACCAACTTAGGACAACCCTATGGCTACACCTTC,CASTNLGQPYGYTF
-,TRBJ1-6,TRBV6-1,-,TGTGCCAGCGTCCGGACGGCTGGTAATTCACCCCTCCACTTT,CASVRTAGNSPLHF
-,TRBJ2-3,TRBV6-1,few,TGTGCCAGCAGTGAAGAGGCCGCGGGGAGGTATACGCAGTATTTT,CASSEEAAGRYTQYF
-,TRBJ2-2,TRBV6-1,many,TGTGCCAGCAGTCCTCAGGGTTTTGCCGGGGAGCTGTTTTTT,CASSPQGFAGELFF